This TCR beta chain was recorded in a study of CD8 T cells in Susac syndrome. RNA, at about 0.45 to 1 ug, was reverse transcribed with random hexamers. immunoSEQ multiplex PCR amplified TCR beta CDR3 across 54 Vbeta, 13 Jbeta. Via MiXCR, TCRdb re-called the immunoSEQ multiplex PCR reads, giving one row per CDR3 protein. The sample consists of approximately 120,000 distinct CDR3 sequences, less than 97% of them appearing once. TEMRA cells were FACS-enriched, with CD8+ and CD4+ T cells isolated negatively. The CDR3 length is 16 residues. V was clipped by 2 bases and J by 2 bases, with 13 bases between them. CDR1 is MNHEY, CDR2 SMNVEV, per germline (reference sequence).

The receptor's source is a human donor in good health. The sequencing input was CD4+ T cells from PBMCs. The genes are TRBV27 and TRBJ1-3; D uncertain. The CDR3 coding sequence is TGTGCCAGCAGTTTAGAGAGGCCAAAGCCTGGAAACACCATATATTTT. Translation gives CASSLERPKPGNTIYF.